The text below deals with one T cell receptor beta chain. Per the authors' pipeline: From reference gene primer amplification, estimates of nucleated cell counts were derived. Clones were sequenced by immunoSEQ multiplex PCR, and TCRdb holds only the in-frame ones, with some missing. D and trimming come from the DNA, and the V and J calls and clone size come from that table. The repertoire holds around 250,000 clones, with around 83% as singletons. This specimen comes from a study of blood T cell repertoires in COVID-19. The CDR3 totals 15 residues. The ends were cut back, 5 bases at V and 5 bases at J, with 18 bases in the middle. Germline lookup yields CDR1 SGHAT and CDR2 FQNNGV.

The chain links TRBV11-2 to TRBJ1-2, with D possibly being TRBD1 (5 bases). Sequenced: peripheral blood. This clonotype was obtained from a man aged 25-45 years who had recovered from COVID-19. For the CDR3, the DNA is TGTGCCAGCAGCCACCGACAGAACCTTTTATATGGCTACACCTTC. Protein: CASSHRQNLLYGYTF.